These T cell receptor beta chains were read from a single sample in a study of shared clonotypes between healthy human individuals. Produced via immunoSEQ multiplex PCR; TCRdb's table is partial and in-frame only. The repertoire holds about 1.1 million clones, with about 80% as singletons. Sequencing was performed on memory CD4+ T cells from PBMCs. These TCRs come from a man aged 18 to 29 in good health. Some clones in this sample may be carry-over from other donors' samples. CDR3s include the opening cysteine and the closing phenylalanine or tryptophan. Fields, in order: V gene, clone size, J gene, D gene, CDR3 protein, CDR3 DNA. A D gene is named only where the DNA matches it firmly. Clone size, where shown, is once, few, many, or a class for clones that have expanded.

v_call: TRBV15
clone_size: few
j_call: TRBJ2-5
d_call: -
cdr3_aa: CATSRDPGAQETQYF
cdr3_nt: TGCGCCACCAGCAGAGATCCAGGGGCCCAAGAGACCCAGTACTTC

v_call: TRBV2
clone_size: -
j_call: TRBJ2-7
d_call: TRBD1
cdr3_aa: CASRENRGLSYEQYF
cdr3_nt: TGTGCCAGCAGGGAAAACAGGGGTCTCTCCTACGAGCAGTACTTC

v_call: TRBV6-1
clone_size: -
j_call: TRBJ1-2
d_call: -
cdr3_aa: CASIPMNRANYGYTF
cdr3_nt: TGTGCCAGCATCCCCATGAACAGGGCTAACTATGGCTACACCTTC

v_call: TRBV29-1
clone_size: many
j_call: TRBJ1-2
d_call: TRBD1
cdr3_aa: CSVEGGGGGYTF
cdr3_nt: TGCAGCGTTGAAGGAGGGGGCGGAGGCTACACCTTC

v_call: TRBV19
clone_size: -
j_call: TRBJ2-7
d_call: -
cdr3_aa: CASRGAVRDEQYF
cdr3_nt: TGTGCCAGTAGAGGGGCAGTAAGGGACGAGCAGTACTTC

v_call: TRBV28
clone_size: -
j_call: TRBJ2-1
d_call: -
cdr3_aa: CASSSIIGSWQFF
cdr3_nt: TGTGCCAGCAGTTCAATTATAGGGTCTTGGCAGTTCTTC

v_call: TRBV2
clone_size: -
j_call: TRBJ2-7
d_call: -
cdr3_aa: CASKVIGNSYEQYF
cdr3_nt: TGTGCCAGCAAGGTAATTGGGAACTCCTACGAGCAGTACTTC

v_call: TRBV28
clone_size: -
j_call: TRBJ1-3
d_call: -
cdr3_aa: CASSPGTTLYSGNTIYF
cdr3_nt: TGTGCCAGCAGCCCAGGGACAACTCTCTACTCTGGAAACACCATATATTTT

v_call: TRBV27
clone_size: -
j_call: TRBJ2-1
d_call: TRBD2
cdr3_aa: CASSPRLAGGLNEQFF
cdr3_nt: TGTGCCAGCAGTCCTCGACTAGCGGGAGGCCTCAATGAGCAGTTCTTC

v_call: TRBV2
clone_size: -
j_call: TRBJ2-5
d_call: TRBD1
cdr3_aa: CASSYGTGQETQYF
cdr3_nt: TGTGCCAGCAGCTACGGGACAGGGCAGGAGACCCAGTACTTC

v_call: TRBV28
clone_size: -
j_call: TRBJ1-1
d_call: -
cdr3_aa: CASFFNQNTEAFF
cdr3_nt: TGTGCCAGCTTTTTCAATCAGAACACTGAAGCTTTCTTT

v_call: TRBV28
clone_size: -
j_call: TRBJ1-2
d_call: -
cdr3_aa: CASSFWRGSSYGYTF
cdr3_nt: TGTGCCAGCAGTTTCTGGCGGGGGTCGAGCTATGGCTACACCTTC

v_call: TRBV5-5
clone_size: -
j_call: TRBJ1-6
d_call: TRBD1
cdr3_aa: CASSPSQGGSSYNSPLHF
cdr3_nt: TGTGCCAGCAGCCCTAGTCAAGGGGGCAGCTCCTATAATTCACCCCTCCACTTT

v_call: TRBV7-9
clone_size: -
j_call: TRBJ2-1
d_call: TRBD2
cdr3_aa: CASSPTSRDEQFF
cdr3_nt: TGTGCCAGCAGCCCGACTAGCAGGGATGAGCAGTTCTTC

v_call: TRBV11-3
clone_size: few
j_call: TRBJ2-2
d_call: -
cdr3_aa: CASSRDHTLFF
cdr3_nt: TGTGCCAGCAGCCGGGACCACACGTTGTTTTTT

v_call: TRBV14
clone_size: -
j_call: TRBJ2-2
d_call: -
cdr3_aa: CASSHIEGLNTGELFF
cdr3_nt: TGTGCCAGCAGCCACATAGAGGGGTTAAACACCGGGGAGCTGTTTTTT

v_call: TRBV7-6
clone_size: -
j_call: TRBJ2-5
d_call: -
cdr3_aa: CASSQDPRAQYF
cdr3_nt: TGTGCCAGCAGCCAAGACCCTAGGGCCCAGTACTTC

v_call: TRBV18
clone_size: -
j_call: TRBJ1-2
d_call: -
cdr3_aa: CASSPLRDTGYTF
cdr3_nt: TGTGCCAGCTCACCACTCCGGGACACGGGCTACACCTTC

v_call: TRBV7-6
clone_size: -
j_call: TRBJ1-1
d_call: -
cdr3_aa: CASSLVRQPNTEAFF
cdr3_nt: TGTGCCAGCAGCTTAGTGAGACAGCCTAACACTGAAGCTTTCTTT

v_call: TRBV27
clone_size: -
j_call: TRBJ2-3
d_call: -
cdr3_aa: CASSLTGTPTDTQYF
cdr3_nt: TGTGCCAGCAGTCTAACCGGGACACCCACAGATACGCAGTATTTT

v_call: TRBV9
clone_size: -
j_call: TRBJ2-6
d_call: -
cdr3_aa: CASSPIGSAANVLTF
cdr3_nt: TGTGCCAGCAGCCCCATAGGCTCTGCGGCCAACGTCCTGACTTTC

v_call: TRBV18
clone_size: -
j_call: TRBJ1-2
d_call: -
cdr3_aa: CASSAKGGHGGYTF
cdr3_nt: TGTGCCAGCTCAGCTAAAGGGGGGCATGGTGGCTACACCTTC

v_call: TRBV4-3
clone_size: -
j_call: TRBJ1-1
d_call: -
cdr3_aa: CASSQDSVPSYTEAFF
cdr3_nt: TGCGCCAGCAGCCAAGATTCAGTCCCATCTTACACTGAAGCTTTCTTT

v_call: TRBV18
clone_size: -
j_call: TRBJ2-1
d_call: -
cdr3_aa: CASSPQRSSNEQFF
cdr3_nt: TGTGCCAGCTCACCTCAGAGGAGTAGCAATGAGCAGTTCTTC

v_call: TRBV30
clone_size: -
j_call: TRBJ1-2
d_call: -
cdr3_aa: CAWRTPGGSHGYTF
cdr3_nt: TGTGCCTGGAGGACCCCCGGGGGAAGTCATGGCTACACCTTC

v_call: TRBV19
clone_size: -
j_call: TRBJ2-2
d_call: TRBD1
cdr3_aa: CASSTGQGARELFF
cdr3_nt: TGTGCCAGTAGTACTGGACAGGGGGCCAGGGAGCTGTTTTTT

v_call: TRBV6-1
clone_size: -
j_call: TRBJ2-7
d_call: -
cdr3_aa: CASSARGVYYEQYF
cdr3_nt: TGTGCCAGCAGTGCCAGGGGGGTTTACTACGAGCAGTACTTC

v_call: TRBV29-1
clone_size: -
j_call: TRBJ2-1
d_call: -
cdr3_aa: CSVLILRDNEQFF
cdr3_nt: TGCAGCGTCCTCATCCTGCGGGACAATGAGCAGTTCTTC

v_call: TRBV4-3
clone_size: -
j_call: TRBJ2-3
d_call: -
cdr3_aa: CASSQGAVPQDTQYF
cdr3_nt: TGCGCCAGCAGCCAAGGGGCAGTTCCTCAAGATACGCAGTATTTT

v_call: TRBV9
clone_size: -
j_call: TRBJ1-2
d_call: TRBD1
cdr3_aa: CASSAQGGYGYTF
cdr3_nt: TGTGCCAGCAGCGCACAGGGGGGCTATGGCTACACCTTC

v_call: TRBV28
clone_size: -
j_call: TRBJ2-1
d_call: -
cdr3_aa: CASSFKRTYSYNEQFF
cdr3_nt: TGTGCCAGCAGTTTTAAGAGGACCTACTCCTACAATGAGCAGTTCTTC

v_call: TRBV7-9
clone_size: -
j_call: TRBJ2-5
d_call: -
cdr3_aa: CASSLGWTIPQETQYF
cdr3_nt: TGTGCCAGCAGCTTAGGCTGGACAATTCCGCAAGAGACCCAGTACTTC

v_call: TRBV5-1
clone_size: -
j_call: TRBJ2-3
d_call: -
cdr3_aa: CASSPDNTDTQYF
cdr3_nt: TGCGCCAGCAGTCCTGATAACACAGATACGCAGTATTTT

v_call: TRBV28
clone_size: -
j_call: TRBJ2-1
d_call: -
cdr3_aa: CASRLTRTASSYNEQFF
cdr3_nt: TGTGCCAGCAGGCTAACACGGACGGCGAGCTCCTACAATGAGCAGTTCTTC

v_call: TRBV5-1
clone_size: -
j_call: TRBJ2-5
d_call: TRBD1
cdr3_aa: CASSDPRDSQETQYF
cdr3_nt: TGCGCCAGCAGCGACCCCCGGGACAGCCAAGAGACCCAGTACTTC

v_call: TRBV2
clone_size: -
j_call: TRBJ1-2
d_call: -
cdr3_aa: CASSEAGYGYTF
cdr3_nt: TGTGCCAGCAGTGAAGCGGGCTATGGCTACACCTTC

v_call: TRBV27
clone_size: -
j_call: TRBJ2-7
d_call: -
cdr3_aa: CASSLSRRGIHEQYF
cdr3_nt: TGTGCCAGCAGTTTAAGTCGCAGGGGAATCCACGAGCAGTACTTC

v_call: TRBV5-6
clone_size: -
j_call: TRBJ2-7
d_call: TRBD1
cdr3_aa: CASSLRGLYEQYF
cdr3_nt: TGTGCCAGCAGCTTGAGGGGGCTGTACGAGCAGTACTTC

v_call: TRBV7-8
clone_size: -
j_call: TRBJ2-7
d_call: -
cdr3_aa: CASSFRREQYF
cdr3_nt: TGTGCCAGCAGCTTTCGTCGGGAGCAGTACTTC

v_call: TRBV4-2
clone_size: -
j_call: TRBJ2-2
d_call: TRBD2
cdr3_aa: CASSQDSTSGSNTGELFF
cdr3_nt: TGTGCCAGCAGCCAAGATTCAACTAGCGGGAGTAACACCGGGGAGCTGTTTTTT

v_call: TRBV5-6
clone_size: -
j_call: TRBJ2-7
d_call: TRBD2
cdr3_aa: CASSLLAGSYEQYF
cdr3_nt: TGTGCCAGCAGCTTACTAGCGGGCTCCTACGAGCAGTACTTC

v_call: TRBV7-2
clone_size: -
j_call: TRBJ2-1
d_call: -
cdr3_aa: CASALTGSYNEQFF
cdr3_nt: TGTGCCAGCGCCTTGACTGGCTCCTACAATGAGCAGTTCTTC

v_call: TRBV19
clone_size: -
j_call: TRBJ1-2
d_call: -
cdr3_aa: CASSILAVTYGYTF
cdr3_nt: TGTGCCAGTAGTATACTAGCGGTGACCTATGGCTACACCTTC

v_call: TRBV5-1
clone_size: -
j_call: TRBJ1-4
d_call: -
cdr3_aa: CASSLRVGGAGNEKLFF
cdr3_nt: TGCGCCAGCAGCCTGAGGGTCGGGGGCGCTGGTAATGAAAAACTGTTTTTT

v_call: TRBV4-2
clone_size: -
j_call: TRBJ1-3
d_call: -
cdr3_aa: CASSQDRGSGNTIYF
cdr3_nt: TGTGCCAGCAGCCAAGATCGGGGCTCTGGAAACACCATATATTTT

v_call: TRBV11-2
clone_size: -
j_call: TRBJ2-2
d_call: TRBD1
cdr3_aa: CASSLREGATSTNTGELFF
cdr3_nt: TGTGCCAGCAGCTTAAGAGAGGGGGCAACCTCTACGAACACCGGGGAGCTGTTTTTT

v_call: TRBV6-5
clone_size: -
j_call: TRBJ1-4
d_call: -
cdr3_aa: CASRGRGEKLFF
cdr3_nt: TGTGCCAGCAGGGGGCGCGGTGAAAAACTGTTTTTT

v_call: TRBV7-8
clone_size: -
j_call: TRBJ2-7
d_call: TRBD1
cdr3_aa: CASSLRDSVSYEQYF
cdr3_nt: TGTGCCAGCAGCCTCCGGGACAGCGTCTCCTACGAGCAGTACTTC

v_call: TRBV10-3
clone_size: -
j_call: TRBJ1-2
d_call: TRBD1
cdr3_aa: CAHGQGLTYGYTF
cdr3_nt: TGTGCCCACGGACAGGGGTTGACCTATGGCTACACCTTC

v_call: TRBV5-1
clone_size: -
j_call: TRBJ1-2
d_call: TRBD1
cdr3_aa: CASSLTTGTGYGYTF
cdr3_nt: TGCGCCAGCAGCTTAACAACCGGGACAGGCTATGGCTACACCTTC

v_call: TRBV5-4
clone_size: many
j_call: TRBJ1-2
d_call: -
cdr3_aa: CASSSPTTANYGYTF
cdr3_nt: TGTGCCAGCAGCTCGCCTACTACAGCAAACTATGGCTACACCTTC

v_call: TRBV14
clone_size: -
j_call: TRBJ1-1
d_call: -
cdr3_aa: CASSQNTGTHTEAFF
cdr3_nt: TGTGCCAGCAGCCAGAACACCGGGACCCACACTGAAGCTTTCTTT

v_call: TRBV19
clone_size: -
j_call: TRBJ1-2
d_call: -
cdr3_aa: CASSLLDGGYTF
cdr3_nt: TGTGCCAGTAGCCTCCTAGATGGCGGCTACACCTTC

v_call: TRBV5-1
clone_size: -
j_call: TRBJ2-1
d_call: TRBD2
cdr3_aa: CASSRGLAGGSYNEQFF
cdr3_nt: TGCGCCAGCAGCCGAGGACTAGCGGGAGGCTCCTACAATGAGCAGTTCTTC

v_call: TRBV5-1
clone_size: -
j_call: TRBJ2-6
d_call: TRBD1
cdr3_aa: CASGQTTGYSGANVLTF
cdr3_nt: TGCGCCAGCGGTCAAACGACAGGGTATTCTGGGGCCAACGTCCTGACTTTC